These T cell receptor beta chains were read from a single sample in a study of T cell clonotyping in hematopoietic cell transplantation. Assay used: immunoSEQ multiplex PCR; TCRdb lists only in-frame clones, some missing. Here the sample spans nearly 11,000 clones, 45% to 50% being singletons. The specimen comprised PBMCs, sampled 30 days after allogeneic stem cell transplant. These receptors were collected from a male patient aged 45-59 years who had an allogeneic stem cell transplant from an unrelated donor, so the T cells may come from the graft donor. Some clones in this sample may be carry-over from other donors' samples. Both conserved end residues are part of each CDR3. Each record gives: V gene, J gene, D gene, clone size, CDR3 protein, CDR3 DNA. D genes are given only for firm matches. Rows may omit the clone size; those that give it use once, few, many or a size class.

v_call: TRBV28; j_call: TRBJ2-5; d_call: TRBD2; clone_size: .; cdr3_aa: CASSFTSGGIETQYF; cdr3_nt: TGTGCCAGCAGTTTTACTAGCGGGGGAATAGAGACCCAGTACTTC
v_call: TRBV7-2; j_call: TRBJ1-2; d_call: .; clone_size: .; cdr3_aa: CASSLSSGQGDYGYTF; cdr3_nt: TGTGCCAGCAGCTTAAGTTCGGGTCAGGGAGACTATGGCTACACCTTC
v_call: TRBV4-1; j_call: TRBJ1-2; d_call: TRBD1; clone_size: once; cdr3_aa: CASSLRDREGGYTF; cdr3_nt: TGCGCCAGCAGCCTCAGGGACAGGGAAGGTGGCTACACCTTC
v_call: TRBV6-5; j_call: TRBJ2-7; d_call: TRBD2; clone_size: few; cdr3_aa: CASSGLAEPYYEQYF; cdr3_nt: TGTGCCAGCAGCGGACTAGCGGAGCCCTACTACGAGCAGTACTTC
v_call: TRBV10-1; j_call: TRBJ2-7; d_call: .; clone_size: .; cdr3_aa: CASSDGREYDEQYF; cdr3_nt: TGCGCCAGCAGTGATGGCAGGGAATACGACGAGCAGTACTTC
v_call: TRBV11-1; j_call: TRBJ2-7; d_call: .; clone_size: .; cdr3_aa: CASSRRDKEQYF; cdr3_nt: TGTGCCAGCAGCCGAAGGGACAAAGAGCAGTACTTC
v_call: TRBV19; j_call: TRBJ2-2; d_call: .; clone_size: .; cdr3_aa: CAVYTGELFF; cdr3_nt: TGTGCCGTGTACACCGGGGAGCTGTTTTTT
v_call: TRBV25-1; j_call: TRBJ1-4; d_call: TRBD1; clone_size: few; cdr3_aa: CASSDSQGVLKLFF; cdr3_nt: TGTGCCAGCAGTGACTCGCAGGGGGTTCTGAAACTGTTTTTT
v_call: TRBV19; j_call: TRBJ2-7; d_call: .; clone_size: .; cdr3_aa: CASTPDSGEQYF; cdr3_nt: TGTGCCAGTACCCCGGACAGCGGGGAGCAGTACTTC
v_call: TRBV6-5; j_call: TRBJ1-2; d_call: .; clone_size: .; cdr3_aa: CASSLAGTSGYTF; cdr3_nt: TGTGCCAGCAGTTTGGCAGGAACCTCGGGCTACACCTTC
v_call: TRBV7-6; j_call: TRBJ1-3; d_call: TRBD1; clone_size: .; cdr3_aa: CASSLAQGGVNTIYF; cdr3_nt: TGTGCCAGCAGCTTAGCGCAGGGGGGAGTAAACACCATATATTTT
v_call: TRBV29-1; j_call: TRBJ2-7; d_call: .; clone_size: .; cdr3_aa: CSVGGSSYEQYF; cdr3_nt: TGCAGCGTTGGGGGGAGCTCCTACGAGCAGTACTTC
v_call: TRBV30; j_call: TRBJ2-7; d_call: TRBD1; clone_size: few; cdr3_aa: CAWTSGTGQGYF; cdr3_nt: TGTGCCTGGACCTCGGGGACAGGCCAGGGGTACTTC
v_call: TRBV5-1; j_call: TRBJ1-5; d_call: .; clone_size: .; cdr3_aa: CASSLGLPSSNQPQHF; cdr3_nt: TGCGCCAGCAGCTTGGGGTTACCGTCTAGCAATCAGCCCCAGCATTTT
v_call: TRBV5-4; j_call: TRBJ2-5; d_call: .; clone_size: .; cdr3_aa: CASSLSGSGETQYF; cdr3_nt: TGTGCCAGCAGCTTATCGGGTTCCGGGGAGACCCAGTACTTC
v_call: TRBV19; j_call: TRBJ2-7; d_call: .; clone_size: few; cdr3_aa: CASSIADEQYF; cdr3_nt: TGTGCCAGTAGTATCGCTGACGAGCAGTACTTC
v_call: TRBV9; j_call: TRBJ2-1; d_call: TRBD2; clone_size: few; cdr3_aa: CASSVQLADNEQFF; cdr3_nt: TGTGCCAGCAGCGTTCAACTAGCGGACAATGAGCAGTTCTTC
v_call: TRBV4-1; j_call: TRBJ2-7; d_call: .; clone_size: .; cdr3_aa: CASSQWVAAVEQYF; cdr3_nt: TGCGCCAGCAGCCAATGGGTGGCCGCCGTCGAGCAGTACTTC
v_call: TRBV30; j_call: TRBJ2-5; d_call: .; clone_size: .; cdr3_aa: CAWSGDRTQYF; cdr3_nt: TGTGCCTGGAGCGGAGATAGGACCCAGTACTTC
v_call: TRBV6-6; j_call: TRBJ2-7; d_call: .; clone_size: .; cdr3_aa: CASSYEDSSYEQYF; cdr3_nt: TGTGCCAGCAGTTACGAGGACAGCTCCTACGAGCAGTACTTC
v_call: TRBV11-3; j_call: TRBJ1-1; d_call: .; clone_size: .; cdr3_aa: CASSLRWGTEAFF; cdr3_nt: TGTGCCAGCAGCTTACGATGGGGCACTGAAGCTTTCTTT
v_call: TRBV4-2; j_call: TRBJ1-2; d_call: TRBD1; clone_size: .; cdr3_aa: CASSLSGGGYTF; cdr3_nt: TGTGCCAGCAGCCTCTCAGGGGGAGGCTACACCTTC
v_call: TRBV19; j_call: TRBJ2-2; d_call: .; clone_size: .; cdr3_aa: CATAAETGELFF; cdr3_nt: TGTGCCACCGCTGCGGAGACCGGGGAGCTGTTTTTT
v_call: TRBV14; j_call: TRBJ2-5; d_call: .; clone_size: .; cdr3_aa: CASSQWTQETQYF; cdr3_nt: TGTGCCAGCAGCCAGTGGACCCAAGAGACCCAGTACTTC
v_call: TRBV30; j_call: TRBJ2-7; d_call: .; clone_size: .; cdr3_aa: CAWSGADERQYF; cdr3_nt: TGTGCCTGGAGTGGGGCGGACGAACGGCAGTACTTC
v_call: TRBV9; j_call: TRBJ1-1; d_call: .; clone_size: few; cdr3_aa: CASSVAGGGGTEAFF; cdr3_nt: TGTGCCAGCAGCGTAGCTGGAGGGGGAGGCACTGAAGCTTTCTTT
v_call: TRBV5-6; j_call: TRBJ1-2; d_call: .; clone_size: few; cdr3_aa: CASSQQAGGYTF; cdr3_nt: TGTGCCAGCAGCCAACAGGCCGGGGGCTACACCTTC
v_call: TRBV27; j_call: TRBJ2-3; d_call: .; clone_size: .; cdr3_aa: CASAAGTSTQYF; cdr3_nt: TGTGCCAGCGCCGCCGGGACATCCACGCAGTATTTT
v_call: TRBV14; j_call: TRBJ2-5; d_call: .; clone_size: once; cdr3_aa: CASSQDRGRLETQYF; cdr3_nt: TGTGCCAGCAGCCAAGACCGGGGTCGCCTAGAGACCCAGTACTTC
v_call: TRBV6-5; j_call: TRBJ2-7; d_call: TRBD2; clone_size: .; cdr3_aa: CASSNPPGGEYEQYF; cdr3_nt: TGTGCCAGCAGTAACCCCCCGGGAGGGGAATACGAGCAGTACTTC
v_call: TRBV5-6; j_call: TRBJ1-1; d_call: .; clone_size: few; cdr3_aa: CASSLVGEMNTEAFF; cdr3_nt: TGTGCCAGCAGCTTGGTTGGGGAAATGAACACTGAAGCTTTCTTT
v_call: TRBV27; j_call: TRBJ1-2; d_call: .; clone_size: .; cdr3_aa: CASSHGYGYTF; cdr3_nt: TGTGCCAGCAGTCATGGCTATGGCTACACCTTC
v_call: TRBV28; j_call: TRBJ2-7; d_call: TRBD2; clone_size: .; cdr3_aa: CASRPLPGLAGVGGVSYEQYF; cdr3_nt: TGTGCCAGCAGGCCCCTCCCGGGACTAGCGGGGGTAGGTGGAGTGTCCTACGAGCAGTACTTC
v_call: TRBV4-3; j_call: TRBJ1-2; d_call: TRBD1; clone_size: .; cdr3_aa: CASSPAGQGARGYTF; cdr3_nt: TGCGCCAGCAGCCCTGCGGGACAGGGGGCGAGAGGCTACACCTTC
v_call: TRBV7-8; j_call: TRBJ1-2; d_call: .; clone_size: .; cdr3_aa: CASSIFRVRTF; cdr3_nt: TGTGCCAGCAGCATATTTAGGGTTAGGACCTTC
v_call: TRBV30; j_call: TRBJ1-1; d_call: TRBD1; clone_size: .; cdr3_aa: CAWSPTGTGNTEAFF; cdr3_nt: TGTGCCTGGAGTCCTACCGGGACAGGGAACACTGAAGCTTTCTTT
v_call: TRBV29-1; j_call: TRBJ1-2; d_call: .; clone_size: .; cdr3_aa: CSVDGGTLYGYTF; cdr3_nt: TGCAGCGTTGATGGGGGGACCCTCTATGGCTACACCTTC
v_call: TRBV7-2; j_call: TRBJ2-7; d_call: .; clone_size: .; cdr3_aa: CASSFQGYEQYF; cdr3_nt: TGTGCCAGCAGCTTCCAGGGTTACGAGCAGTACTTC
v_call: TRBV9; j_call: TRBJ2-3; d_call: .; clone_size: .; cdr3_aa: CASSGGGTQYF; cdr3_nt: TGTGCCAGCAGCGGTGGTGGTACGCAGTATTTT
v_call: TRBV27; j_call: TRBJ2-7; d_call: .; clone_size: .; cdr3_aa: CASSFQGSEQYF; cdr3_nt: TGTGCCAGCAGTTTCCAGGGGAGCGAGCAGTACTTC
v_call: TRBV13; j_call: TRBJ2-1; d_call: .; clone_size: .; cdr3_aa: CASSLEGRTLNNEQFF; cdr3_nt: TGTGCCAGCAGCTTAGAGGGCAGGACGCTCAACAATGAGCAGTTCTTC
v_call: TRBV30; j_call: TRBJ1-1; d_call: .; clone_size: .; cdr3_aa: CAWSFGYTEAFF; cdr3_nt: TGTGCCTGGAGTTTTGGATACACTGAAGCTTTCTTT
v_call: TRBV29-1; j_call: TRBJ1-6; d_call: .; clone_size: few; cdr3_aa: CSVAAGARSPLHF; cdr3_nt: TGCAGCGTTGCCGCGGGGGCACGGTCACCCCTCCACTTT
v_call: TRBV19; j_call: TRBJ2-2; d_call: .; clone_size: few; cdr3_aa: CASRLGGLDTGELFF; cdr3_nt: TGTGCCAGCCGCCTCGGGGGGCTGGACACCGGGGAGCTGTTTTTT
v_call: TRBV27; j_call: TRBJ2-7; d_call: TRBD1; clone_size: few; cdr3_aa: CATRTGGGSYEQYF; cdr3_nt: TGTGCCACCAGGACAGGGGGCGGCTCGTACGAGCAGTACTTC
v_call: TRBV6-4; j_call: TRBJ2-3; d_call: TRBD2; clone_size: .; cdr3_aa: CASSEGSGSTDTQYF; cdr3_nt: TGTGCCAGCAGTGAAGGTAGCGGGAGCACAGATACGCAGTATTTT
v_call: TRBV4-1; j_call: TRBJ1-2; d_call: .; clone_size: .; cdr3_aa: CASSQLQRSRANYGYTF; cdr3_nt: TGCGCCAGCAGCCAGCTCCAGAGGAGCCGAGCTAACTATGGCTACACCTTC
v_call: TRBV9; j_call: TRBJ1-2; d_call: TRBD1; clone_size: .; cdr3_aa: CASSARQGNYGYTF; cdr3_nt: TGTGCCAGCAGCGCCCGACAGGGGAACTATGGCTACACCTTC
v_call: TRBV6-5; j_call: TRBJ2-7; d_call: TRBD1; clone_size: .; cdr3_aa: CASKGRGSSYEQYF; cdr3_nt: TGTGCCAGCAAAGGCAGGGGGAGCTCCTACGAGCAGTACTTC
v_call: TRBV10-3; j_call: TRBJ1-1; d_call: .; clone_size: medium-sized; cdr3_aa: CAISVAGLTEAFF; cdr3_nt: TGTGCCATCAGTGTGGCAGGGTTAACTGAAGCTTTCTTT
v_call: TRBV6-5; j_call: TRBJ2-2; d_call: TRBD2; clone_size: few; cdr3_aa: CASSYSRRAGAGELFF; cdr3_nt: TGTGCCAGCAGTTACTCGAGACGTGCGGGAGCCGGGGAGCTGTTTTTT
v_call: TRBV19; j_call: TRBJ2-3; d_call: TRBD1; clone_size: .; cdr3_aa: CASSMGSTGSQYF; cdr3_nt: TGTGCCAGTAGTATGGGATCGACAGGGTCCCAGTATTTT
v_call: TRBV30; j_call: TRBJ2-7; d_call: .; clone_size: .; cdr3_aa: CAWSVIYEQYF; cdr3_nt: TGTGCCTGGAGTGTAATCTACGAGCAGTACTTC
v_call: TRBV30; j_call: TRBJ1-4; d_call: .; clone_size: .; cdr3_aa: CAWSPGQKLFF; cdr3_nt: TGTGCCTGGAGTCCCGGGCAAAAACTGTTTTTT